Described below is a single TCR beta chain sequence and its context. The target antigen is unknown. The data originate from a study of CD8 T cell repertoires and HIV-1 epitope variants. Overall study context: Twenty-five autologous and known Gag and Nef epitope variant peptides each stimulated T cells separately. Cultures ran around nine days, with IL-2, IL-7 and IL-15 added on days 3 and 7.

Some clones are missing from TCRdb's copy, which holds only in-frame ones; the method was immunoSEQ multiplex PCR. The table shows approximately 4,500 clones, with about 66% occurring only once. The germline V gene has CDR1 SGHDT and CDR2 YYEEEE. The CDR3 runs 16 residues. V gave up 5 bases and J gave up 1 base, with 19 bases separating them. The sequence was collected from a male donor with HIV. The genes are TRBV5-6 and TRBJ2-7, with D perhaps matching TRBD1 or TRBD2 (5 bases each). The sequenced sample was cultured CD8+ T cells derived from PBMCs. CDR3 residues: CASSVSSGTVSYEQYF. Here the CDR3 DNA reads TGTGCCAGCAGTGTATCCTCCGGGACGGTGTCCTACGAGCAGTACTTC. The full variable domain, completed using reference TRBV5-6 and TRBJ2-7, is DAGVTQSPTHLIKTRGQQVTLRCSPKSGHDTVSWYQQALGQGPQFIFQYYEEEERQRGNFPDRFSGHQFPNYSSELNVNALLLGDSALYLCASSVSSGTVSYEQYFGPGTRLTVT.